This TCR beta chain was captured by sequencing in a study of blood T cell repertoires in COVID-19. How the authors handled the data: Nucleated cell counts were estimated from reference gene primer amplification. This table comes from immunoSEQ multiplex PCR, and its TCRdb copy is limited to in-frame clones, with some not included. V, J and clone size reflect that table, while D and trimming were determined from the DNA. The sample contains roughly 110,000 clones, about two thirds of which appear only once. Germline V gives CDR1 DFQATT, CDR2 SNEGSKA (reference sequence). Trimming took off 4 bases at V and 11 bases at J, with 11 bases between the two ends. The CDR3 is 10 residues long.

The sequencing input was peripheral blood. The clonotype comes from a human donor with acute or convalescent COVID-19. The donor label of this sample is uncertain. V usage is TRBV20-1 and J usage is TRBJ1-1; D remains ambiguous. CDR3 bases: TGCAGTGCTACTAGGACTGCCGCTTTCTTT. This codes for CSATRTAAFF.